This TCR beta chain was retrieved from a study of blood T cell repertoires in COVID-19 (TCRdb year 2020). As for the study more broadly: The collaborator samples originated in the United States, Italy and Spain and spanned the acute and convalescent phases of COVID-19. The repertoires were released in a freely available public database meant as a resource for research on the immune response to SARS-CoV-2. Where available, HLA class I and class II types were taken from metadata supplied by the sample provider and were not determined by assay-based typing. The samples were drawn from two sources: the first 160 participants of the ongoing ImmuneRACE study, and some 1,300 subjects contributed by 6 global collaborators. The dataset comprised deeply sampled blood TCRbeta repertoires from subjects exposed to, actively infected with, or recovered from COVID-19. The sample metadata nearly always contained a de-identified subject ID, COVID-19 status, age in years and sex. The prospective study material was composed of cDNA or gDNA derived from T cells, B-cell-depleted T cells, or PBMCs. Summary of the overall study and its limitations: The amount of clinical and demographic metadata varied by source and participant and was provided uncurated.

A word on this clone: Its antigen target is currently unknown. No clone much larger than this one lies a single base away; base qualities are absent.

Participants in the prospective study were enrolled through a virtual design, were aged 18 to 89 years, and lived in approximately 25 United States geographic areas. In the prospective study, participants were assigned to cohorts based on the clinical history participants reported in a screening survey and a study questionnaire. ImmuneRACE Cohort 3 recovered participants were defined by two consecutive negative NP/OP PCR tests, healthcare professional clearance, or symptom resolution. In the prospective study, whole blood, serum and a nasopharyngeal or oropharyngeal swab were collected from each participant by mobile phlebotomists. Participants in the prospective study had the option to provide additional blood draws and questionnaires over a roughly two-month period. Before DNA extraction, prospective study blood samples were shipped either frozen or at room temperature. Measured from the cysteine to the phenylalanine, the CDR3 is 16 residues long. Only the CDR3 region is kept as DNA, spanning 48 bases read in frame from base 1. V ends up 0 bases short and J 6 bases short, with an unmatched junction base count of 10. As encoded in the germline V gene (reference sequence), CDR1 is SGHKS while CDR2 is YYEKEE.

TCRbeta CDR3 regions were amplified from genomic DNA by means of the immunoSEQ Assay, a bias-controlled multiplex PCR. As for the original processing: Within the assay, amplification of reference gene primers was used to estimate how many nucleated cells each sample contained. Sequence reads were collapsed and filtered to measure the absolute abundance of every unique TCRbeta CDR3 rearrangement. For each sample, productive Simpson clonality was calculated by taking the square root of Simpson's diversity index across productive rearrangements. The clones in this table, taken by TCRdb from immuneACCESS, are in-frame only. Not every clone is retained; where verified, under half of the shortfall comes from an unresolved V gene, and the cause of the rest is unknown. V, J and clone size were drawn from that table, and D and trimming were deduced from the DNA. In all, the sample holds about 300,000 clones, and roughly 89% of those were seen once. The ten largest account for about 1.8% of the sample.

This TCR was sampled from a woman in her forties who had recovered from COVID-19. Input material: PBMCs or T cells enriched from blood (not recorded which). The chain is assembled from TRBV5-5 and TRBJ2-7; TRBD1 matches 9 bases in the middle. The DNA sequence is as follows: TGTGCCAGCAGCTTGGGTTTGGGGACAGGGTTTACCGAGCAGTACTTC. Its coded protein is CASSLGLGTGFTEQYF. The variable domain in full, with residues beyond the CDR3 obtained from the reference TRBV5-5 and TRBJ2-7 genes, is DAGVTQSPTHLIKTRGQQVTLRCSPISGHKSVSWYQQVLGQGPQFIFQYYEKEERGRGNFPDRFSARQFPNYSSELNVNALLLGDSALYLCASSLGLGTGFTEQYFGPGTRLTVT.